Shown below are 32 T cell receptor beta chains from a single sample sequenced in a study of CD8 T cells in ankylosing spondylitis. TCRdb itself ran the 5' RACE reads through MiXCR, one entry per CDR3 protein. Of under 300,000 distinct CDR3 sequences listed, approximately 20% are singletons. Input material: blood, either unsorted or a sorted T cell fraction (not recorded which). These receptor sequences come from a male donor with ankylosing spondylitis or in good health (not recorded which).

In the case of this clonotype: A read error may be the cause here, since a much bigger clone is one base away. Here the CDR3 reads CASSRLAASTDTQYF. In nucleotides, the CDR3 is TGTGCCAGCAGTCGACTAGCGGCTAGCACAGATACGCAGTATTTT. The V and J genes are TRBV12-3 or TRBV12-4 and TRBJ2-3, with 9 bases identical to TRBD2. This CDR3 contains 15 residues. Trimming at V came to 5 bases and at J to 0 bases, leaving 3 bases not matched to a gene.

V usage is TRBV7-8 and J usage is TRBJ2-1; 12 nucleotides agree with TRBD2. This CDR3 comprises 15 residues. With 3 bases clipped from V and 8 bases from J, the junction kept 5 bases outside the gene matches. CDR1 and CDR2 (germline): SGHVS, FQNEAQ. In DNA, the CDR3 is TGTGCCAGCAGCTTGACTAGCGGGAGCTCACATGAGCAGTTCTTC. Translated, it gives CASSLTSGSSHEQFF.

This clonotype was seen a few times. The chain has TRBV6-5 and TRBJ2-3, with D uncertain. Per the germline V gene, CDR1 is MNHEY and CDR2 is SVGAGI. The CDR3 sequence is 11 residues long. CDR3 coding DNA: TGTGCATCAGTGGGCGCAGATACGCAGTATTTT. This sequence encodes CASVGADTQYF.

CDR3 sequence reads: CASSLTPMDPYEQYF. CDR3 DNA sequence: TGTGCCAGCAGCTTAACACCAATGGATCCTTACGAGCAGTACTTC. V and J are TRBV7-2 and TRBJ2-7; D gene unclear. CDR1 SGHTA and CDR2 FQGNSA come from the germline V gene. There are 15 residues in the CDR3. V was cut by 2 bases and J by 4 bases, with 15 bases left in between. The whole variable domain, remainder taken from reference TRBV7-2 and TRBJ2-7, is GAGVSQSPSNKVTEKGKDVELRCDPISGHTALYWYRQSLGQGLEFLIYFQGNSAPDKSGLPSDRFSAERTGGSVSTLTIQRTQQEDSAVYLCASSLTPMDPYEQYFGPGTRLTVT.

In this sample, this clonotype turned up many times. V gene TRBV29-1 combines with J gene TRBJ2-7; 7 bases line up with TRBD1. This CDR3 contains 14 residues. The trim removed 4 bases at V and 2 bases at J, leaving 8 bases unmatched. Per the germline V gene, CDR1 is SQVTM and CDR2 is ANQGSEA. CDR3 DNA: TGCAGCGTTGCTGAGGGCCAGGGGGCCTACGAGCAGTACTTC. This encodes CSVAEGQGAYEQYF.

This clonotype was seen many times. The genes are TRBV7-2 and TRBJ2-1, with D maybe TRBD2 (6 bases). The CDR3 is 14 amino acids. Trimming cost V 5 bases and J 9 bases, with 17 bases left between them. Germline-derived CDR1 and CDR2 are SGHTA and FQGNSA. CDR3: CASSPTRDFGEQFF. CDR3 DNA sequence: TGTGCCAGCAGCCCCACTAGGGACTTCGGTGAGCAGTTCTTC.

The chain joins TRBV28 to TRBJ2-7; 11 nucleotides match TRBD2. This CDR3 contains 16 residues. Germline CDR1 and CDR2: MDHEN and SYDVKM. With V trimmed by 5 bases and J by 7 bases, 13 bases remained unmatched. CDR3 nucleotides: TGTGCCAGCAGTAACCTTAGCGGGAGGGATCGGGAAGAGCAGTACTTC. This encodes CASSNLSGRDREEQYF.

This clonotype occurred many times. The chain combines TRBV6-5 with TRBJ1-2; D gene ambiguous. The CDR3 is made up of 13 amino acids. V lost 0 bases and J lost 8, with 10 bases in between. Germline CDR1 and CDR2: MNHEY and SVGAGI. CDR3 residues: CASSYSGVGGYTF. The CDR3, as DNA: TGTGCCAGCAGTTACTCCGGGGTAGGGGGCTACACCTTC.

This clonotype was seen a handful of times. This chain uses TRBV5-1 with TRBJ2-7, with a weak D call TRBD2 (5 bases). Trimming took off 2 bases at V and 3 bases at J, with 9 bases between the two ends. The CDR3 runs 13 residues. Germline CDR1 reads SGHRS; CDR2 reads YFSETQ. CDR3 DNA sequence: TGCGCCAGCAGCTTCGGGGAGAACTACGAGCAGTACTTC. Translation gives CASSFGENYEQYF.

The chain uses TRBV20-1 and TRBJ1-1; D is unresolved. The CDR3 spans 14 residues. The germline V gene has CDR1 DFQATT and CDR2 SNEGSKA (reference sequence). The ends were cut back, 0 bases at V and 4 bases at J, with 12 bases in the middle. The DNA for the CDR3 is TGCAGTGCTAGAGATTTGGGGTCCGGCACTGAAGCTTTCTTT. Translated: CSARDLGSGTEAFF.

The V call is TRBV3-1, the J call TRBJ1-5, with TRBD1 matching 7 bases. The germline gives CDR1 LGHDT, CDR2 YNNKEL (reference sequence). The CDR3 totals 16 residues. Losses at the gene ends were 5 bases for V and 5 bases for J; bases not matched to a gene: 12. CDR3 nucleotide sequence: TGTGCCAGCAGCTCAAGCGCAGGGGGTCTGGATCAGCCCCAGCATTTT. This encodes CASSSSAGGLDQPQHF. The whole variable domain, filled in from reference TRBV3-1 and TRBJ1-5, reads DTAVSQTPKYLVTQMGNDKSIKCEQNLGHDTMYWYKQDSKKFLKIMFSYNNKELIINETVPNRFSPKSPDKAHLNLHINSLELGDSAVYFCASSSSAGGLDQPQHFGDGTRLSIL.

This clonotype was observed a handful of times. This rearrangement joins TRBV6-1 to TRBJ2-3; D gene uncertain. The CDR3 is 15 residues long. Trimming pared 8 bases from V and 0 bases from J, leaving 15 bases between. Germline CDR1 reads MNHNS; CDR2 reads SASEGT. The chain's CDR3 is CASLEERSSTDTQYF. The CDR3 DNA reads TGTGCCAGCCTGGAAGAGCGTTCTAGCACAGATACGCAGTATTTT.

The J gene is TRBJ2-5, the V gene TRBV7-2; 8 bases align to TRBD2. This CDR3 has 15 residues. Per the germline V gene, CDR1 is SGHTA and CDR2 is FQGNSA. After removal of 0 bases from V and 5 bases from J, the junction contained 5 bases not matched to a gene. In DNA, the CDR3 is TGTGCCAGCAGCTTAGCGTGGCCGGGAGGGGAGACCCAGTACTTC. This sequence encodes CASSLAWPGGETQYF.

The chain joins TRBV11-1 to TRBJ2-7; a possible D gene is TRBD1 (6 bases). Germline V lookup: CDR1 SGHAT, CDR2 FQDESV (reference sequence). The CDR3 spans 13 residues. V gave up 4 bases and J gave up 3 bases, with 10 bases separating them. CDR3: CASSWDNHYEQYF. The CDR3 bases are TGTGCCAGCAGCTGGGACAATCACTACGAGCAGTACTTC.

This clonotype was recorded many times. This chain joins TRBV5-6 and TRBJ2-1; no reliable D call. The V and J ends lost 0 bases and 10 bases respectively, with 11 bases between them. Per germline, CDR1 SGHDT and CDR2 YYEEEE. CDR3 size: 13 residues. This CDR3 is CASSLAWAPEQFF. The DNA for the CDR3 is TGTGCCAGCAGCTTGGCGTGGGCCCCCGAGCAGTTCTTC.

The CDR3 is CASSQRTELHGEQFF. The CDR3 nucleotides read TGTGCCAGCAGTCAGAGGACGGAACTACACGGTGAGCAGTTCTTC. The rearrangement joins TRBV6-1 to TRBJ2-1; D is undetermined. Germline CDR1 MNHNS, CDR2 SASEGT. The CDR3 loop spans 15 amino acids. V was trimmed by 5 bases and J by 9 bases, leaving 20 bases between them.

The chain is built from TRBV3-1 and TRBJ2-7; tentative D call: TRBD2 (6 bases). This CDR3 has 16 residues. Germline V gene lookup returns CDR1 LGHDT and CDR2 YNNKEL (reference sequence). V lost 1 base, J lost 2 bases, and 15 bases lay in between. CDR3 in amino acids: CASSQVIGGVTYEQYF. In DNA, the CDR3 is TGTGCCAGCAGCCAAGTCATAGGCGGGGTTACCTACGAGCAGTACTTC.

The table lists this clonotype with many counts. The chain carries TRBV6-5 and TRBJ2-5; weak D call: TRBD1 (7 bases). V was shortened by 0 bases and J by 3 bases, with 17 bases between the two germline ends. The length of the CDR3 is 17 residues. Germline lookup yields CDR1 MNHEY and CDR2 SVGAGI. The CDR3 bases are TGTGCCAGCAGTTACTCCCACCTAGCCAGGGGGGAAGAGACCCAGTACTTC. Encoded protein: CASSYSHLARGEETQYF.

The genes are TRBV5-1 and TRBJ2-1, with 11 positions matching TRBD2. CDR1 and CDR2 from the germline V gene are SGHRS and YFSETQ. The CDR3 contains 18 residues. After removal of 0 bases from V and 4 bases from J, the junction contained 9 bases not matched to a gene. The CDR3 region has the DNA TGCGCCAGCAGCTTGGACCTAGCGGGAGGACTATCTTACAATGAGCAGTTCTTC. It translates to CASSLDLAGGLSYNEQFF.

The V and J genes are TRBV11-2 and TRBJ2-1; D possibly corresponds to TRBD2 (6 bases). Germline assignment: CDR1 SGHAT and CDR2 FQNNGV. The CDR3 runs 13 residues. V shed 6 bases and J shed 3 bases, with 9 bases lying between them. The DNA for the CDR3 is TGTGCCAGCAGGGGTAGCGGCTACAATGAGCAGTTCTTC. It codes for CASRGSGYNEQFF.

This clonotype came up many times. As DNA, the CDR3 is TGTGCCAGCAGCTTGGACGGGACCTACGAGCAGTACTTC. Its translation: CASSLDGTYEQYF. The genes are TRBV5-6 and TRBJ2-7; D is possibly TRBD2 (5 bases). Between the trimmed V and J ends, which lost 0 bases and 2 bases, there was a span of 6 bases. The CDR3 runs to 13 residues. Germline V gene sequence: CDR1 SGHDT, CDR2 YYEEEE. Using reference TRBV5-6 and TRBJ2-7 for the parts outside the CDR3, the full variable domain is DAGVTQSPTHLIKTRGQQVTLRCSPKSGHDTVSWYQQALGQGPQFIFQYYEEEERQRGNFPDRFSGHQFPNYSSELNVNALLLGDSALYLCASSLDGTYEQYFGPGTRLTVT.

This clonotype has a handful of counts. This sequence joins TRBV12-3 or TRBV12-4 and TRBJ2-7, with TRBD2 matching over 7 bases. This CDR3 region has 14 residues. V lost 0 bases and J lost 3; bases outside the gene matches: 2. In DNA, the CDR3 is TGTGCCAGCAGTTTAGCGGGGGACTACTACGAGCAGTACTTC. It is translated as CASSLAGDYYEQYF.

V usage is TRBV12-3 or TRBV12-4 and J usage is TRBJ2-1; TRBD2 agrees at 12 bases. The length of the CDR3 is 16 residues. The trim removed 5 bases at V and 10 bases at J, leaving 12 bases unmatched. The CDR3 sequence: CASSPWTSGMMEEQFF. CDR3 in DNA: TGTGCCAGCAGTCCGTGGACTAGCGGGATGATGGAGGAGCAGTTCTTC.

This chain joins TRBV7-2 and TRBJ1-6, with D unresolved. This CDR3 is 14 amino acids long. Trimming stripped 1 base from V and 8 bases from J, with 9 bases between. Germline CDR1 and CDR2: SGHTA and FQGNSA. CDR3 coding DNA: TGTGCCAGCAGCTTAGGAGCGGAAGATTCACCCCTCCACTTT. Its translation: CASSLGAEDSPLHF.

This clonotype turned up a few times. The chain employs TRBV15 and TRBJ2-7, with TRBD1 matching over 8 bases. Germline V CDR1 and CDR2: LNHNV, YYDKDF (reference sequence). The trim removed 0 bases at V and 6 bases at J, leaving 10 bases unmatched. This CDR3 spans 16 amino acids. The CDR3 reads CATSRELPGQALEQYF. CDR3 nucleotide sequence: TGTGCCACCAGCAGAGAGCTCCCGGGACAGGCCCTCGAGCAGTACTTC. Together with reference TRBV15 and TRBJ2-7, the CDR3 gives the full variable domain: DAMVIQNPRYQVTQFGKPVTLSCSQTLNHNVMYWYQQKSSQAPKLLFHYYDKDFNNEADTPDNFQSRRPNTSFCFLDIRSPGLGDTAMYLCATSRELPGQALEQYFGPGTRLTVT.

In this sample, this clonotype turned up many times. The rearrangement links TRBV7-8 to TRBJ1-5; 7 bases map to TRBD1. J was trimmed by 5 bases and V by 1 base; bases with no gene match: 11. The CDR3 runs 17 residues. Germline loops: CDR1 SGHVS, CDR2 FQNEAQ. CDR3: CASSLEGERGQDQPQHF. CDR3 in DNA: TGTGCCAGCAGCTTAGAGGGAGAGAGGGGGCAGGATCAGCCCCAGCATTTT.

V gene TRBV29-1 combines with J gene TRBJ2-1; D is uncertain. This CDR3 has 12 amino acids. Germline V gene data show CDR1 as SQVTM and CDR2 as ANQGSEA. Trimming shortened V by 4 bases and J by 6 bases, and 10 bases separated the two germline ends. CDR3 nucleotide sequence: TGCAGCGTTGGATCCCAAGGCAATGAGCAGTTCTTC. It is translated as CSVGSQGNEQFF.

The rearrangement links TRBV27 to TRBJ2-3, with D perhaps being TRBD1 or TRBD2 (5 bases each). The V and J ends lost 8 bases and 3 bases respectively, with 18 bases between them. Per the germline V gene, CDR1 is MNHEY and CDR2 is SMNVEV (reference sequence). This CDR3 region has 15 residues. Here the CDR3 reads CASFPIGGETDTQYF. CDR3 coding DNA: TGTGCCAGCTTTCCAATTGGGGGAGAGACAGATACGCAGTATTTT.

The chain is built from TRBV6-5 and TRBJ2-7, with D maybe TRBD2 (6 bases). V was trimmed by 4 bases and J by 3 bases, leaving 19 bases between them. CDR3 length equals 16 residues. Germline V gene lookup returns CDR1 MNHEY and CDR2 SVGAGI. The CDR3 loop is CASSSTTRRVGYEQYF. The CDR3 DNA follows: TGTGCCAGCAGTTCCACGACTAGACGTGTCGGCTACGAGCAGTACTTC.

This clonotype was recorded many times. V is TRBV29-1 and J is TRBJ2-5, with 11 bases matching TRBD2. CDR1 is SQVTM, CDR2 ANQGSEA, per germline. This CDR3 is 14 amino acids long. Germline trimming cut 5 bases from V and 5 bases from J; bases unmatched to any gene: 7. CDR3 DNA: TGCAGCGTTCGTGCGACTAGCGGGACTGAGACCCAGTACTTC. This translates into CSVRATSGTETQYF.

The CDR3 here is CASRTWASGNYEQYF. In nucleotides, the CDR3 is TGTGCCAGCCGCACATGGGCTAGCGGGAACTACGAGCAGTACTTC. The V and J genes are TRBV27 and TRBJ2-7; the match to TRBD2 covers 9 bases. Losses at the gene ends were 8 bases for V and 3 bases for J; bases not matched to a gene: 11. Germline V lookup: CDR1 MNHEY, CDR2 SMNVEV (reference sequence). The CDR3 is 15 amino acids.

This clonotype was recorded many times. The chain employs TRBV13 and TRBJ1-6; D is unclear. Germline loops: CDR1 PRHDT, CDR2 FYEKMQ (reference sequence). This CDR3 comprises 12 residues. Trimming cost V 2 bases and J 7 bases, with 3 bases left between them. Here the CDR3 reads CASSLQNSPLHF. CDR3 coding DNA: TGTGCCAGCAGCTTACAGAATTCACCCCTCCACTTT.